The 23 T cell receptor beta chains presented below share a single source sample, sequenced in a study of CD8 T cells in Susac syndrome. Random hexamers primed reverse transcription of about 0.5 to 1 ug RNA. In TCRdb, the immunoSEQ multiplex PCR reads were re-called with MiXCR into one record per CDR3 protein. The sample yields over 95,000 distinct CDR3 sequences, about 90% seen once. Sequencing was carried out using CD4+ T cells from PBMCs. The source of these receptors is a human donor in good health.

Comments on this clonotype: A junction end diverges from the germline sequence, so it may reflect a read error. V and J are TRBV7-3 and TRBJ1-2; 9 bases fit TRBD1. Germline V gene lookup returns CDR1 SGHTA and CDR2 FQGTGA. CDR3 length: 16 residues. DNA of the CDR3: TGTGCCAGCAGCCGGGGACAGGGTGGGGTTGGATATGTCTACACCTTC. Translating gives CASSRGQGGVGYVYTF.

V gene TRBV27 combines with J gene TRBJ1-2; D uncertain. CDR1 is MNHEY and CDR2 is SMNVEV in the germline V gene (reference sequence). This CDR3 spans 14 amino acids. Trimming left V 3 bases short and J 8 bases short, with 16 bases between. CDR3 nucleotide sequence: TGTGCCAGCAGTTTCTCCTCCTCCAGCCTAGGCTACACCTTC. Its translation: CASSFSSSSLGYTF.

The J gene is TRBJ2-7, the V gene TRBV6-5, with 9 bases aligning to TRBD2. The germline V gene has CDR1 MNHEY and CDR2 SVGAGI. V lost 4 bases to trimming and J lost 4 bases; unmatched junction nucleotides: 2. The CDR3 has 13 residues. The DNA of the CDR3 is TGTGCCAGCAGTTCTAGCGGGATATACGAGCAGTACTTC. It encodes CASSSSGIYEQYF.

The chain is built from TRBV20-1 and TRBJ1-1, with TRBD1 matching 7 bases. The V gene end was trimmed by 5 bases and the J gene end by 2 bases; junction bases not matched to a gene: 5. From germline, CDR1 is DFQATT and CDR2 SNEGSKA (reference sequence). CDR3 length: 13 amino acids. The CDR3 DNA reads as TGCAGTGCTCTGACAGGGCTCAACACTGAAGCTTTCTTT. This translates into CSALTGLNTEAFF.

The chain employs TRBV12-3 or TRBV12-4 and TRBJ2-7, with a tentative D call TRBD1 (6 bases). V was cut by 1 base and J by 3 bases, with 10 bases left in between. The CDR3 runs 14 residues. This chain's CDR3 is CASSLGTVLYEQYF. The CDR3 bases are TGTGCCAGCAGTTTAGGGACAGTCCTCTACGAGCAGTACTTC.

The gene calls are TRBV10-3 and TRBJ2-5; 11 bases fit TRBD2. J was trimmed by 2 bases and V by 10 bases; bases with no gene match: 6. Per germline, CDR1 ENHRY and CDR2 SYGVKD. This CDR3 is built from 14 residues. The DNA for the CDR3 is TGTGCCACGATAGCGGGAGGGCCACAAGAGACCCAGTACTTC. It codes for CATIAGGPQETQYF.

This chain links TRBV4-3 with TRBJ2-1, with 8 bases aligning to TRBD2. Looked up from germline, CDR1 is LGHNA and CDR2 is YSLEER. CDR3 length: 17 amino acids. The V and J ends lost 3 bases and 0 bases, in that order; junction bases with no gene match: 7. CDR3 in amino acids: CASSQQVAGSSYNEQFF. In DNA, the CDR3 is TGCGCCAGCAGCCAGCAGGTAGCGGGGAGCTCCTACAATGAGCAGTTCTTC.

The V gene is TRBV20-1, the J gene TRBJ1-1, with a weak D call TRBD1 (5 bases). The V end was cut by 5 bases, the J end by 6 bases, with 22 bases between. This CDR3 spans 15 amino acids. Germline V gives CDR1 DFQATT, CDR2 SNEGSKA (reference sequence). CDR3 bases: TGCAGTGCTCGCGGGACGGCCCTAACACAGGCTGAAGCTTTCTTT. This sequence encodes CSARGTALTQAEAFF.

This clonotype was detected a few times. V usage is TRBV7-2 and J usage is TRBJ2-3; D gene ambiguous. The CDR3 loop spans 14 amino acids. Germline loops: CDR1 SGHTA, CDR2 FQGNSA. The V gene lost 1 base and the J gene lost 0 bases, with 5 bases spanning the gap. The CDR3 here is CASSLGPSTDTQYF. In DNA form, the CDR3 reads TGTGCCAGCAGCTTAGGACCGAGCACAGATACGCAGTATTTT.

The rearrangement joins TRBV5-6 to TRBJ2-1; D is unresolved. The CDR3 is made up of 15 amino acids. Trimming pared 4 bases from V and 6 bases from J, leaving 17 bases between. Germline assignment: CDR1 SGHDT and CDR2 YYEEEE. CDR3 in DNA: TGTGCCAGCAGCCCTTCTTTGGGTAACGGCAATGAGCAGTTCTTC. Protein product: CASSPSLGNGNEQFF.

This clonotype was seen only once. V gene TRBV20-1 combines with J gene TRBJ1-2, with a weak D call TRBD1 (5 bases). The germline V gene has CDR1 DFQATT and CDR2 SNEGSKA (reference sequence). This CDR3 spans 14 amino acids. Trimming left V 5 bases short and J 1 base short, with 14 bases between. The CDR3 sequence is CSAPSGGGNYGYTF. The CDR3 DNA is TGCAGTGCTCCCTCGGGGGGGGGTAACTATGGCTACACCTTC.

The gene calls are TRBV7-3 and TRBJ2-2; the match to TRBD1 covers 7 bases. The CDR3 extends over 19 amino acids. V trimming: 0 bases; J trimming: 4 bases; junction bases outside the gene matches: 14. From germline, CDR1 is SGHTA and CDR2 FQGTGA. This chain's CDR3 is CASSLTGLGRGSGTGELFF. CDR3 nucleotides: TGTGCCAGCAGCTTAACGGGCCTAGGCAGGGGGAGCGGCACCGGGGAGCTGTTTTTT.

This chain uses TRBV28 with TRBJ1-2; maybe TRBD1 (5 bases). V dropped 2 bases and J dropped 5 bases, with 9 bases sitting between them. The germline V gene has CDR1 MDHEN and CDR2 SYDVKM. The length of the CDR3 is 13 residues. The CDR3 DNA sequence: TGTGCCAGCAGTTTACTGACAGCTTATGGCTACACCTTC. Translated: CASSLLTAYGYTF.

This chain joins TRBV7-2 and TRBJ2-3; D gene unclear. This CDR3 is 14 amino acids long. Trimming removed 8 bases at V and 6 bases at J, with 18 bases between. Germline values: CDR1 SGHTA, CDR2 FQGNSA. CDR3 residues: CASAGSLGLDTQYF. In nucleotides, the CDR3 is TGTGCCAGCGCCGGGTCCTTGGGGTTGGATACGCAGTATTTT.

The chain carries TRBV5-4 and TRBJ1-2, with a possible D match to TRBD1 (5 bases). CDR1 and CDR2 (germline): SGHNT, YYREEE (reference sequence). CDR3 size: 14 residues. Trimming stripped 0 bases from V and 6 bases from J, with 12 bases between. The CDR3 sequence: CASSLEAGRDGYTF. Written as DNA, the CDR3 is TGTGCCAGCAGCTTGGAAGCGGGGCGGGATGGCTACACCTTC.

The chain has TRBV12-3 or TRBV12-4 and TRBJ2-6; 7 bases map to TRBD1. The V gene end was trimmed by 5 bases and the J gene end by 2 bases; junction bases not matched to a gene: 6. There are 16 residues in the CDR3. The CDR3 sequence is CASSGWDSPGANVLTF. CDR3 coding DNA: TGTGCCAGCAGTGGGTGGGACAGTCCTGGGGCCAACGTCCTGACTTTC.

This clonotype appeared a few times. This chain connects TRBV6-2 or TRBV6-3 to TRBJ2-7, with D perhaps matching TRBD1 or TRBD2 (6 bases each). Per the germline V gene, CDR1 is MNHEY and CDR2 is SVGEGT. V was trimmed by 6 bases and J by 0 bases, leaving 18 bases between them. The CDR3 has 16 residues. CDR3 sequence reads: CASRDAWRGSSYEQYF. CDR3 nucleotides: TGTGCCAGCAGGGATGCTTGGAGGGGGAGCTCCTACGAGCAGTACTTC.

The chain recombines TRBV6-2 or TRBV6-3 with TRBJ1-1; TRBD1 might be the D (5 bases). Trimming removed 2 bases from V and 3 bases from J, with 13 bases in between. The CDR3 is 15 amino acids. Germline V CDR1 and CDR2: MNHEY, SVGEGT. CDR3 coding DNA: TGTGCCAGCAGTTACGCGACAGATTGGGACACTGAAGCTTTCTTT. It is translated as CASSYATDWDTEAFF.

This clonotype was seen only once. J is TRBJ1-2 and V is TRBV6-4; 8 bases fit TRBD1. The trim removed 2 bases at V and 4 bases at J, leaving 0 bases unmatched. CDR3 length: 13 residues. CDR1 MRHNA and CDR2 SNTAGT come from the germline V gene. The CDR3 spells CASSDDRGYGYTF. Written as DNA, the CDR3 is TGTGCCAGCAGTGACGACAGGGGCTATGGCTACACCTTC.

The CDR3 DNA sequence: TGTGCCAGCAGCCCAACCACCTATGGCTACACCTTC. Its translation: CASSPTTYGYTF. The rearrangement links TRBV5-6 to TRBJ1-2; D call uncertain. The V gene lost 4 bases and the J gene lost 4 bases, with 8 bases spanning the gap. CDR1 and CDR2 from the germline V gene are SGHDT and YYEEEE. The CDR3 totals 12 residues.

The chain has TRBV19 and TRBJ2-7; D might be TRBD2 (6 bases). The CDR3 is 14 amino acids. Trimming cost V 2 bases and J 4 bases, with 12 bases left between them. Germline V gene lookup returns CDR1 LNHDA and CDR2 SQIVND (reference sequence). DNA of the CDR3: TGTGCCAGTAGTATACCCGGGAGTAAATACGAGCAGTACTTC. Its protein is CASSIPGSKYEQYF.

The genes are TRBV6-2 or TRBV6-3 and TRBJ2-1, with D maybe TRBD2 (5 bases). This CDR3 has 17 residues. V shed 4 bases and J shed 3 bases, with 19 bases lying between them. From germline, CDR1 is MNHEY and CDR2 SVGEGT. CDR3: CASSFTLEGSLYNEQFF. The CDR3 nucleotides are TGTGCCAGCAGTTTCACCTTAGAGGGTTCTCTCTACAATGAGCAGTTCTTC.

The CDR3 here is CASSSSPLGYTF. The DNA of the CDR3 is TGCGCCAGCAGCTCCTCGCCCCTTGGCTACACCTTC. The chain carries TRBV5-1 and TRBJ1-2; D is unclear. CDR3 length equals 12 residues. Germline-derived CDR1 and CDR2 are SGHRS and YFSETQ. V lost 3 bases to trimming and J lost 7 bases, with 10 bases between them.